Given below is one T cell receptor (beta chain) in context. The repertoire was sequenced with immunoSEQ multiplex PCR; TCRdb's copy has only in-frame clones and lacks some. The sample table includes approximately 190,000 clones. The sample is drawn from a study of control samples from healthy donors and cancer patients. J was trimmed by 7 bases and V by 3 bases; bases with no gene match: 2. The CDR3 extends over 12 amino acids. The germline V gene encodes CDR1 MNHEY and CDR2 SVGEGT. The sample was blood. The gene calls are TRBV6-2 or TRBV6-3 and TRBJ2-7; 8 bases fit TRBD2. The clonotype comes from a woman in her 30s in good health. CDR3 amino acids: CASSYREGEQYF. As DNA, the CDR3 is TGTGCCAGCAGTTATCGGGAGGGTGAGCAGTACTTC.